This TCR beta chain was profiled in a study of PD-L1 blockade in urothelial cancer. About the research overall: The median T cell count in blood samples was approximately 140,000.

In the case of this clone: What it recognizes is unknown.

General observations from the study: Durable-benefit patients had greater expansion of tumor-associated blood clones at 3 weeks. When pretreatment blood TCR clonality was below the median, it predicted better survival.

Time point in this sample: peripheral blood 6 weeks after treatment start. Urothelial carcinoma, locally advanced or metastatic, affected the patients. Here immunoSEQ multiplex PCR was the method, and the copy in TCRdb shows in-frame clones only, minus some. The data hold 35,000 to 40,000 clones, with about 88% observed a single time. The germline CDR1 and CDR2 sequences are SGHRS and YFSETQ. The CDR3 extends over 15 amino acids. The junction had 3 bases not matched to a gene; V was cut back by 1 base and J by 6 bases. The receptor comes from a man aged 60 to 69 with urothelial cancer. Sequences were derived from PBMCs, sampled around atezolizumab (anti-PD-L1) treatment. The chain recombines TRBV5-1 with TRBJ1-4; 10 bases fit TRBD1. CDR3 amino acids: CASSLTGTGDEKLFF. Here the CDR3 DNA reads TGCGCCAGCAGCTTGACCGGGACAGGGGATGAAAAACTGTTTTTT.